The present TCR beta chain was sequenced within a study of metastatic and nonmetastatic thyroid tumors (dated by TCRdb to 2020 to 2022). About the study as a whole: The researchers compared repertoires between peripheral blood samples and tumor or nodule tissue samples from patients with malignant or benign thyroid disease.

No treatment had been received by any patient before thyroid surgery. The study retrospectively analysed patient clinical samples collected from the early 2010s to the late 2010s using T-cell receptor beta sequencing. V is reduced by 7 bases and J by 4 bases, leaving a spacing of 17 bases between them. CDR1 and CDR2 are read off the germline V gene as MNHNS and SASEGT. Reading from cysteine to phenylalanine, the CDR3 counts 14 amino acids. Here the CDR3 DNA is all that survives: 42 bases in frame from base 1. The method behind the library was PCR. These reads were obtained on an Illumina HiSeq 4000. High-throughput sequencing was used to profile the TCR beta-chain CDR3 region of each patient. Per the authors' processing: The researchers built a classifier to tell apart papillary thyroid cancer patients with distant metastasis, based on CDR3 differences among clinicopathological groups. To measure repertoire diversity the researchers used the Shannon index, while the Morisita-Horn index served to gauge how similar the tumor and blood repertoires were. In-frame beta chains were kept once TCRdb had trimmed the public reads at Q25 with fastp and called clones with MiXCR. TCRdb's processing, not the authors' own work, is the source of the V and J calls. The sample has around 23,000 clones on record, roughly 9.8% of them singletons. The ten largest clones add up to roughly 30% of the sample.

Paper-wide results and their limitations: In both blood and tumor samples, malignant tumors were reported to have significantly higher TCR beta diversity than benign nodules.

By how much of the sample it makes up, this clone is medium-sized (0.01 to 0.1%). This clone's antigen is unknown. There are no base qualities to consult, and no much larger clone falls within one base. The sample was blood. The chain couples TRBV6-1 to TRBJ2-7, with TRBD1 as a weak D call on 5 bases. The clonotype was recovered from a female donor with papillary thyroid cancer or a benign thyroid nodule (not recorded which). Some clones in this sample may be carry-over from other donors' samples. The CDR3 region reads CASKFGQGGYEQYF. DNA sequence: TGTGCCAGCAAATTTGGGCAGGGTGGGTACGAGCAGTACTTC.